The clone carrying this T cell receptor (beta chain) came up a few times. Its target is not known. The data were obtained in a study of T cell repertoires in cytomegalovirus infection. Overall study context: Recently described HLA-C-restricted plus well-studied HLA-B-restricted CMV epitopes were used. Matching HLA type, along with CMV infection, was indicated by public TCR beta signatures.

Via MiXCR, TCRdb re-called the reads, giving one row per CDR3 protein. Of fewer than 650,000 distinct CDR3 sequences in the sample, around 40% were seen once. Study-level results: Cumulated frequencies of public TCR beta families served to identify carriers of CMV plus the relevant HLA. The study found HLA-C-restricted CMV-specific TCR beta clonotypes dominating the ex vivo response.

The CDR3 totals 12 residues. In germline, CDR1 is KGHSH, CDR2 LQKENI. Trimming took 3 bases from V and 3 from J, leaving 3 bases between them. The rearrangement uses TRBV18 and TRBJ1-5; D gene ambiguous. This clonotype was obtained from a human donor in good health (CMV status not recorded). Some clones in this sample may be carry-over from other donors' samples. The material was cultured PBMCs, obtained from culture after CMV antigen stimulation. CDR3: CASSPDNQPQHF. The CDR3 DNA reads TGTGCCAGCTCACCCGACAATCAGCCCCAGCATTTT.